These 6 T cell receptor beta chains were sequenced from one sample in a study of blood T cells in healthy people across ages. Primers used in a second PCR of roughly 6 to 12 cycles were a sample-barcoded 5' primer and a J-beta primer mix. TCRdb passed the 5' RACE reads through MiXCR, listing each CDR3 protein once. Altogether 1.4 million or so distinct CDR3 sequences are present, 40% to 45% being singletons, with the ten largest covering about 4%. The source material was blood. These receptors were taken from a woman under 30 in good health.

The chain employs TRBV6-1 and TRBJ2-1; D uncertain. V shed 8 bases and J shed 0 bases, with 23 bases lying between them. The CDR3 extends over 18 amino acids. The V gene's germline CDR1 is MNHNS and CDR2 SASEGT. CDR3: CASRHDARTRSSYNEQFF. The CDR3, as DNA: TGTGCCAGCCGACACGACGCTCGGACCCGAAGCTCCTACAATGAGCAGTTCTTC.

The V and J genes are TRBV7-9 and TRBJ1-6; D is uncertain. This CDR3 is 13 amino acids long. Between the trimmed V and J ends, which lost 0 bases and 14 bases, there was a span of 11 bases. Germline V CDR1 and CDR2: SEHNR, FQNEAQ (reference sequence). As DNA, the CDR3 is TGTGCCAGCAGCTTAGCGATCGCTGGGGCCCTCCACTTT. As protein: CASSLAIAGALHF. The full variable domain, its missing parts supplied by reference TRBV7-9 and TRBJ1-6, is DTGVSQNPRHKITKRGQNVTFRCDPISEHNRLYWYRQTLGQGPEFLTYFQNEAQLEKSRLLSDRFSAERPKGSFSTLEIQRTEQGDSAMYLCASSLAIAGALHFGNGTRLTVT.

The chain couples TRBV4-2 to TRBJ2-1; perhaps TRBD1 as D (6 bases). The J call may be incorrect, as the DNA end agrees better with TRBJ2-7. This CDR3 region has 16 residues. Germline loops: CDR1 LGHNA, CDR2 YNFKEQ. For the CDR3, the DNA is TGTGCCAGCAGCCAACCCGCCCGAGGCCCAGGGGATGAGCAGTACTTC. Amino acids: CASSQPARGPGDEQYF.

Only a few counts were recorded for this clonotype. V usage is TRBV11-2 and J usage is TRBJ2-3; maybe TRBD1 (6 bases). Germline loops: CDR1 SGHAT, CDR2 FQNNGV. The CDR3 contains 16 residues. With 5 bases removed from V and 2 bases from J, the gap between germline ends came to 17 bases. The CDR3 bases are TGTGCCAGCAGCGCTTTCTACAGGGTACCCACAGATACGCAGTATTTT. It encodes CASSAFYRVPTDTQYF.

This clonotype was recorded a few times. The chain uses TRBV29-1 and TRBJ1-2, with D maybe TRBD1 (5 bases). Germline V gene lookup returns CDR1 SQVTM and CDR2 ANQGSEA. The CDR3 has 12 amino acids. Trimming took off 6 bases at V and 4 bases at J, with 12 bases between the two ends. The CDR3, as DNA: TGCAGCGTAGTCTGGGGCTCCTATGGCTACACCTTC. This codes for CSVVWGSYGYTF.

The chain recombines TRBV20-1 with TRBJ1-4; possible D gene TRBD1, 6 bases. The CDR3 runs 13 residues. V dropped 3 bases and J dropped 4 bases, with 9 bases sitting between them. The V gene's germline CDR1 is DFQATT and CDR2 SNEGSKA (reference sequence). CDR3 protein: CSARGGHNEKLFF. DNA for the CDR3: TGCAGTGCTAGGGGGGGCCATAATGAAAAACTGTTTTTT.